A single sample is the source of the 28 T cell receptor beta chains below, sequenced in a study of technical replicates of blood from several donors. Some clones are missing from TCRdb's copy, which holds only in-frame ones; the method was immunoSEQ multiplex PCR. Among approximately 15,000 clones, nearly 80% were seen once, and the ten largest hold 9.5% to 15%. The sequenced sample was PBMCs. The receptor set was obtained from a human donor in good health.

The rearrangement links TRBV30 to TRBJ2-2; D perhaps matches TRBD1 (6 bases). CDR1 is GTSNPN and CDR2 is SVGIG in the germline V gene (reference sequence). The ends were cut back, 4 bases at V and 4 bases at J, with 16 bases in the middle. The CDR3 has 15 residues. CDR3 sequence: CAWNLDSHPTGELFF. CDR3 sequence (DNA): TGTGCCTGGAACCTGGACAGTCACCCCACCGGGGAGCTGTTTTTT.

This clone showed up just a few times. The chain recombines TRBV14 with TRBJ2-2; TRBD1 agrees at 12 bases. V lost 0 bases and J lost 7; bases outside the gene matches: 9. Germline V gives CDR1 SGHDN, CDR2 FVKESK. This CDR3 is 18 amino acids long. CDR3 residues: CASSQDQPGQGAIGELFF. CDR3 bases: TGTGCCAGCAGCCAAGATCAACCGGGACAGGGGGCAATCGGGGAGCTGTTTTTT.

V is TRBV19 and J is TRBJ1-2; 9 nucleotides match TRBD1. Germline CDR1 reads LNHDA; CDR2 reads SQIVND (reference sequence). V was pared by 6 bases and J by 4 bases, with 12 bases of the junction left unmatched. CDR3 size: 16 residues. This chain's CDR3 is CASRNPPGQGIYGYTF. The CDR3 DNA reads TGTGCCAGTAGAAATCCACCGGGACAGGGAATCTATGGCTACACCTTC.

The chain combines TRBV30 with TRBJ1-1; D may be TRBD1 (5 bases). The germline V and J ends were trimmed by 2 bases and 6 bases, with 16 bases remaining between them. Germline lookup yields CDR1 GTSNPN and CDR2 SVGIG (reference sequence). The CDR3 has 14 amino acids. The CDR3 coding sequence is TGTGCCTGGAGTAAAATCAGGGTGGCCCCTGAAGCTTTCTTT. As protein: CAWSKIRVAPEAFF.

The chain carries TRBV7-9 and TRBJ1-1; D is unresolved. V gave up 5 bases and J gave up 6 bases, with 10 bases separating them. The germline CDR1 and CDR2 sequences are SEHNR and FQNEAQ (reference sequence). The length of the CDR3 is 12 residues. The CDR3 coding sequence is TGTGCCAGCAGCCGGTGGGCAGCTGAAGCTTTCTTT. Residues: CASSRWAAEAFF. Using reference TRBV7-9 and TRBJ1-1 for the parts outside the CDR3, the full variable domain is DTGVSQNPRHKITKRGQNVTFRCDPISEHNRLYWYRQTLGQGPEFLTYFQNEAQLEKSRLLSDRFSAERPKGSFSTLEIQRTEQGDSAMYLCASSRWAAEAFFGQGTRLTVV.

This clone was counted only a few times. The chain employs TRBV4-1 and TRBJ1-4, with D perhaps TRBD1 (6 bases). Trimming cost V 1 base and J 5 bases, with 11 bases left between them. The CDR3 runs 15 residues. Germline V CDR1 and CDR2: MGHRA, YSYEKL. This CDR3 reads CASSQGGQLNEKLFF. The DNA of the CDR3 is TGCGCCAGCAGCCAAGGGGGGCAGTTAAATGAAAAACTGTTTTTT.

This clone was observed a handful of times. The same CDR3 is also encoded by other DNA sequences in this sample. The rearrangement joins TRBV10-1 to TRBJ2-7, with 9 positions matching TRBD2. Trimming took 0 bases from V and 2 from J; bases not matched to a gene: 2. The CDR3 contains 15 residues. Germline CDR1 WNHNN, CDR2 SYGVQD (reference sequence). CDR3 sequence reads: CASSESASGAYEQYF. In DNA form, the CDR3 reads TGCGCCAGCAGTGAGTCGGCTAGCGGGGCCTACGAGCAGTACTTC.

The chain links TRBV10-1 to TRBJ2-7, with D possibly being TRBD2 (6 bases). Looked up from germline, CDR1 is WNHNN and CDR2 is SYGVQD (reference sequence). This CDR3 is built from 15 residues. The V gene lost 3 bases and the J gene lost 3 bases, with 15 bases spanning the gap. As DNA, the CDR3 is TGCGCCAGCAGTGATTCTCGGGGGAAATACTACGAGCAGTACTTC. Amino acids: CASSDSRGKYYEQYF.

This clone turned up a few times. This chain links TRBV4-1 with TRBJ2-5, with 12 bases lining up with TRBD2. After removal of 5 bases from V and 5 bases from J, the junction contained 9 bases not matched to a gene. The CDR3 consists of 16 residues. Germline CDR1 and CDR2: MGHRA and YSYEKL. CDR3 protein: CASSFRTSGIQETQYF. CDR3 nucleotide sequence: TGCGCCAGCAGCTTCCGGACTAGCGGGATTCAGGAGACCCAGTACTTC.

This chain connects TRBV11-2 to TRBJ2-3; D may be TRBD2 (6 bases). Germline CDR1 and CDR2: SGHAT and FQNNGV. The CDR3 spans 13 residues. With 7 bases removed from V and 4 bases from J, the gap between germline ends came to 12 bases. The CDR3 DNA is TGTGCCAGCAATGCCGGGAGCGCAGATACGCAGTATTTT. This gives the protein CASNAGSADTQYF.

This clone showed up just a few times. The J gene is TRBJ2-2, the V gene TRBV7-3; 9 bases agree with TRBD1. V lost 1 base to trimming and J lost 1 base; unmatched junction nucleotides: 1. This CDR3 has 16 amino acids. Germline CDR1 and CDR2: SGHTA and FQGTGA. The CDR3 here is CASSLMGQGNTGELFF. The CDR3 coding sequence is TGTGCCAGCAGCTTAATGGGACAGGGGAACACCGGGGAGCTGTTTTTT.

This clone was recorded a few times. CDR3 in amino acids: CATPSGQGNTEAFF. The CDR3 coding sequence is TGTGCCACCCCGTCGGGACAGGGGAACACTGAAGCTTTCTTT. This chain links TRBV11-3 with TRBJ1-1; 9 bases align to TRBD1. This CDR3 is 14 amino acids long. Germline values: CDR1 SGHNT, CDR2 YENEEA. V was clipped by 10 bases and J by 1 base; unmatched bases: 7.

The table lists this clone with a few counts. V is TRBV6-1 and J is TRBJ1-5; the D is unclear. The ends were cut back, 4 bases at V and 6 bases at J, with 7 bases in the middle. Germline CDR1 and CDR2: MNHNS and SASEGT. The CDR3 runs to 12 residues. The CDR3 nucleotides are TGTGCCAGCAGTGCAAACACTCAGCCCCAGCATTTT. Its protein is CASSANTQPQHF.

The V and J genes are TRBV9 and TRBJ2-1; the match to TRBD2 covers 10 bases. In germline, CDR1 is SGDLS, CDR2 YYNGEE. The CDR3 covers 15 residues. The V gene end was trimmed by 4 bases and the J gene end by 7 bases; junction bases not matched to a gene: 8. This CDR3 is CASSPQAGGGNEQFF. CDR3 DNA: TGTGCCAGCAGCCCTCAAGCGGGAGGGGGTAATGAGCAGTTCTTC.

This chain links TRBV10-3 with TRBJ2-6, with TRBD2 identical over 10 bases. The J segment lost 0 bases and the V segment lost 5 bases, leaving 1 base of the junction unmatched. Germline V gene lookup returns CDR1 ENHRY and CDR2 SYGVKD. The CDR3 spans 16 residues. CDR3 in DNA: TGTGCCATCAGTAGCGGGAGGGCCTCTGGGGCCAACGTCCTGACTTTC. This gives the protein CAISSGRASGANVLTF.

On this clone: Germline is not matched at one junction end, which may reflect a read error. The chain uses TRBV4-1 and TRBJ2-1, with TRBD1 matching over 7 bases. Germline V gene lookup returns CDR1 MGHRA and CDR2 YSYEKL. This CDR3 comprises 13 residues. CDR3 sequence (DNA): TGCGCCAGCAGTCAAGGGGGCGGAAATGAGCAGTTCTTC. Its translation is CASSQGGGNEQFF.

The chain combines TRBV19 with TRBJ1-2; 11 bases line up with TRBD1. The CDR3 spans 16 residues. Per the germline V gene, CDR1 is LNHDA and CDR2 is SQIVND (reference sequence). The junction had 8 bases not matched to a gene; V was cut back by 6 bases and J by 2 bases. CDR3 region: CASRTTGTGGNYGYTF. The CDR3 nucleotides read TGTGCCAGTAGGACCACCGGGACAGGGGGGAACTATGGCTACACCTTC.

CDR3 DNA: TGTGCCAGCAGTCGTTTAGCGGGAGGGAAGTCCTACGAGCAGTACTTC. Amino acids: CASSRLAGGKSYEQYF. J is TRBJ2-7 and V is TRBV27; 11 nucleotides align to TRBD2. Looked up from germline, CDR1 is MNHEY and CDR2 is SMNVEV (reference sequence). The CDR3 consists of 16 residues. The V segment lost 5 bases and the J segment 1 base; nucleotides outside the gene matches: 7.

V and J are TRBV11-2 and TRBJ2-5; 8 bases agree with TRBD1. The germline gives CDR1 SGHAT, CDR2 FQNNGV. CDR3 length equals 14 residues. Trimming removed 5 bases from V and 4 bases from J; junction bases left unmatched: 6. CDR3 amino acids: CASSLGTGRETQYF. The CDR3 DNA reads TGTGCCAGCAGCCTGGGGACAGGCCGAGAGACCCAGTACTTC.

This clone was seen once. The DNA for the CDR3 is TGCGCCAGCAGCCAAGGGACATCCGACAACTATGGCTACACCTTC. Protein: CASSQGTSDNYGYTF. The chain couples TRBV4-1 to TRBJ1-2, with D perhaps TRBD1 (5 bases). The germline V gene has CDR1 MGHRA and CDR2 YSYEKL. Trimming removed 1 base from V and 2 bases from J, with 11 bases in between. The CDR3 is 15 amino acids.

The rearrangement links TRBV5-1 to TRBJ2-5; 8 nucleotides line up with TRBD2. The germline CDR1 and CDR2 sequences are SGHRS and YFSETQ. With V trimmed by 2 bases and J by 4 bases, 7 bases remained unmatched. The CDR3 sequence is 15 residues long. CDR3 region: CASSFRPSGRETQYF. The CDR3 DNA follows: TGCGCCAGCAGCTTCAGACCCAGCGGGAGAGAGACCCAGTACTTC.

This clone has just a few counts. V usage is TRBV14 and J usage is TRBJ2-7; TRBD2 might be the D (5 bases). The germline V gene has CDR1 SGHDN and CDR2 FVKESK. V was shortened by 2 bases and J by 6 bases, with 20 bases between the two germline ends. This CDR3 region has 16 residues. The CDR3 DNA follows: TGTGCCAGCAGCCAACTACTAGGGTCCGGGGAATCCGAGCAGTACTTC. Encoded protein: CASSQLLGSGESEQYF.

The chain employs TRBV18 and TRBJ1-3; the D is unclear. The V end lost 3 bases, the J end lost 2 bases, and 8 bases lay between the germline ends. Germline CDR1 and CDR2: KGHSH and LQKENI. CDR3 size: 14 residues. The CDR3 protein is CASSPNQAGNTIYF. CDR3 bases: TGTGCCAGCTCACCTAATCAGGCTGGAAACACCATATATTTT.

This chain links TRBV5-4 with TRBJ2-4; 7 bases agree with TRBD2. With 4 bases clipped from V and 0 bases from J, the junction kept 4 bases outside the gene matches. The CDR3 contains 15 residues. Germline CDR1 is SGHNT and CDR2 is YYREEE (reference sequence). The CDR3: CASSGRGEAKNIQYF. In DNA, the CDR3 is TGTGCCAGCAGCGGGAGGGGCGAAGCCAAAAACATTCAGTACTTC.

The gene calls are TRBV21-1 and TRBJ2-1; TRBD2 reflects the table's D call only, with no check against the DNA. TRBV21-1 is given as a pseudogene. CDR3 length: 16 amino acids. This chain's CDR3 is CASGNSGTSAYNEQFF. In DNA, the CDR3 is TGTGCCAGCGGCAATTCCGGGACTAGCGCATACAATGAGCAGTTCTTC.

The V gene is TRBV28, the J gene TRBJ2-7, with a weak D call TRBD1 (6 bases). Germline-derived CDR1 and CDR2 are MDHEN and SYDVKM. The V and J ends lost 8 bases and 3 bases respectively, with 14 bases between them. This CDR3 comprises 13 residues. CDR3 in amino acids: CASDRQVGYEQYF. In DNA, the CDR3 is TGTGCCAGCGACCGACAGGTCGGCTACGAGCAGTACTTC.

This clone was seen once. V usage is TRBV6-5 and J usage is TRBJ2-1; perhaps TRBD1 as D (9 bases). This CDR3 comprises 16 residues. V was cut by 4 bases and J by 12 bases, with 25 bases left in between. CDR1 is MNHEY, CDR2 SVGAGI, per germline. The CDR3 DNA reads TGTGCCAGCAGTTCCCGGGGGGGACAGGGCGTGGGTCGGCAGTTCTTC. Translation: CASSSRGGQGVGRQFF.

In its sample, this clone was seen once. The gene calls are TRBV11-2 and TRBJ2-1; maybe TRBD2 (5 bases). Trimming removed 11 bases from V and 0 bases from J, with 17 bases in between. This CDR3 has 15 residues. CDR1 and CDR2 (germline): SGHAT, FQNNGV. Written as DNA, the CDR3 is TGTGCCGAAGCTATGAGAGCGGACTCCTACAATGAGCAGTTCTTC. Protein product: CAEAMRADSYNEQFF. Supplemented by reference TRBV11-2 and TRBJ2-1, the full variable domain reads EAGVAQSPRYKIIEKRQSVAFWCNPISGHATLYWYQQILGQGPKLLIQFQNNGVVDDSQLPKDRFSAERLKGVDSTLKIQPAKLEDSAVYLCAEAMRADSYNEQFFGPGTRLTVL.